This T cell receptor (beta chain) was identified during a study of regulatory T cells in long-lasting Graves disease. Relying on iRepertoire HTBI primers and Arm-PCR of CDR3 regions, the team built TCR beta libraries. TCRdb called the multiplex PCR reads again in MiXCR, with one record for every CDR3 protein. The table shows more than 300,000 distinct CDR3 sequences, with about 14% occurring only once. Study-wide points: Less diverse TCR repertoires were seen in persistent Graves' patients than in newly diagnosed ones. Persistent cases favored TRBV28, TRBJ1-2 and TRBJ2-5. A greater number of public clonotypes (2,741) was shared by persistent patients than by new patients (roughly 930).

The sample's time point: newly diagnosed GD, antithyroid drugs for less than 3 months. Extracted RNA from PBMCs served as the source of the TCR library. This clonotype was seen only a few times. As yet, its antigen is unknown. The germline CDR1 and CDR2 sequences are LGHDT and YNNKEL (reference sequence). V shed 0 bases and J 8 bases; nucleotides not matched to a gene: 19. This CDR3 comprises 19 residues. The V gene is TRBV3-1, the J gene TRBJ2-7; 10 nucleotides line up with TRBD2. This TCR came from a female donor with Graves disease. This material consisted of peripheral blood mononuclear cells (PBMCs), taken at new diagnosis, from a patient treated with antithyroid drugs. The CDR3 DNA sequence: TGTGCCAGCAGCCAAGAGGCGGTAGCGGGGGGCCTTAAAACCCGGCAGCAGTACTTC. It is translated as CASSQEAVAGGLKTRQQYF.